This TCR beta chain originates from a study of read filtering for tumor transcriptome and immune sequencing. Across the study: Revised staging placed under ten patients in R-ISS I, 15 to 20 in II, more than five in III. Study-level results: Dropping single-read clonotypes raised IR-seq and RNA-seq shared-clonotype correlation.

This library used about 400 ng RNA and molecular barcoded adaptors spanning alpha/delta and beta/gamma chains. TCRdb reanalysed the reads using MiXCR and keeps one entry per CDR3 protein. Of roughly 38,000 distinct CDR3 sequences in the sample, over 11% were seen once. This clonotype came up many times. Its antigen is not known. In germline, CDR1 is MNHNY, CDR2 SVGAGI (reference sequence). V lost 0 bases, J lost 5 bases, and 11 bases lay in between. The CDR3 has 15 residues. This clonotype originated in a donor at least 40 years old with multiple myeloma. The sample consisted of a population of CD138-negative cells sorted from bone marrow. The chain uses TRBV6-6 and TRBJ1-5; no firm D call. The CDR3 is CASSYSNWVDQPQHF. Here the CDR3 DNA reads TGTGCCAGCAGTTACTCGAACTGGGTGGATCAGCCCCAGCATTTT.